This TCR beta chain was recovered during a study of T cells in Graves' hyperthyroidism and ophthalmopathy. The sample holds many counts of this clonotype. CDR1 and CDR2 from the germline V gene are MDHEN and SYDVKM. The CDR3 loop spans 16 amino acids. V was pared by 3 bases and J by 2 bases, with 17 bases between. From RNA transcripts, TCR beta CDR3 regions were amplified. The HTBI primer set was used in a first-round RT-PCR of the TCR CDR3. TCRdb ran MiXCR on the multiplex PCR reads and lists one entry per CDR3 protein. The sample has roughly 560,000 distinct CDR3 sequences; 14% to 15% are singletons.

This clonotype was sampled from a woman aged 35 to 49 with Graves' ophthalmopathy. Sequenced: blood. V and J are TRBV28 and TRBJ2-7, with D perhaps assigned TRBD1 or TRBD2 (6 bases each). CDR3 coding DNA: TGTGCCAGCAGTTTCAAGGGGGGAGGTCCAACCTACGAGCAGTACTTC. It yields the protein CASSFKGGGPTYEQYF.